This TCR beta chain was recorded in a study of Graves' ophthalmopathy and Graves' hyperthyroidism. Study-wide results and caveats: Most thyroid clonotypes expanded beyond 0.001 frequency were also found in blood.

This clonotype was counted only a few times. Its antigen is not known. Germline CDR1 reads ENHRY; CDR2 reads SYGVKD. Trimming stripped 8 bases from V and 2 bases from J, with 7 bases between. The CDR3 is made up of 11 amino acids. The authors amplified TCR beta CDR3 regions, and they did so from RNA transcripts for repertoire sequencing. Second-round multiplex PCR came after first-round RT-PCR with HTBI primers. TCRdb redid the calling of the multiplex PCR reads with MiXCR, one entry per CDR3 protein. The sample consists of about 550,000 distinct CDR3 sequences, roughly 40% of them appearing once. This chain uses TRBV10-3 with TRBJ2-7; D not resolved. The sequencing sample was made of peripheral blood or thyroid tissue (not recorded which). The sequence was obtained from an adult man with Graves' hyperthyroidism. CDR3 nucleotide sequence: TGTGCCATCGGGGTCGCCTACGAGCAGTACTTC. It translates to CAIGVAYEQYF.